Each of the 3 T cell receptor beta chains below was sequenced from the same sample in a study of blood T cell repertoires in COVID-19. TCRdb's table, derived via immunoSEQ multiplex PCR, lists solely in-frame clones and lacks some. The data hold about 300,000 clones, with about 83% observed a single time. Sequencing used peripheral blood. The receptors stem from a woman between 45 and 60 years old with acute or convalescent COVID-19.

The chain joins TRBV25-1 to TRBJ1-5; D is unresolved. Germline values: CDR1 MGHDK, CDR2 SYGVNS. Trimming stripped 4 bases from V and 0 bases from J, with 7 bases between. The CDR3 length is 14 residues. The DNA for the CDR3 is TGTGCCAGCAGTGGGCACGCTAGCAATCAGCCCCAGCATTTT. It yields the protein CASSGHASNQPQHF.

CDR3 sequence reads: CASSQDWTGSTYNEQFF. The CDR3 DNA reads as TGCGCCAGCAGCCAAGATTGGACAGGGAGTACCTACAATGAGCAGTTCTTC. This sequence joins TRBV4-1 and TRBJ2-1, with 8 nucleotides matching TRBD1. Germline V gene data show CDR1 as MGHRA and CDR2 as YSYEKL. V was clipped by 0 bases and J by 2 bases; unmatched bases: 6. This CDR3 contains 17 residues.

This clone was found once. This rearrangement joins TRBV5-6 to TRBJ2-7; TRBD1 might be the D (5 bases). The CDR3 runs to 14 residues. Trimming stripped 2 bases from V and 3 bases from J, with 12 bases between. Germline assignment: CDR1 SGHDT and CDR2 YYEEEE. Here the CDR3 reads CASSLETDFYEQYF. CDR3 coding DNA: TGTGCCAGCAGCTTAGAGACAGATTTCTACGAGCAGTACTTC.